Shown below are 12 T cell receptor beta chains from a single sample sequenced in a study of shared clonotypes between healthy human individuals (dated by TCRdb to about 2020). Library preparation employed the immunoSEQ multiplex PCR assay. Imported from immuneACCESS, the table was reduced by TCRdb to in-frame sequences with V and J called. These copies leave out some clones; in studies compared against another copy, an unresolved V gene accounts for under half, and the cause of the remainder is not known. This sample gives approximately 530,000 clones in total; roughly 95% of them show up just once. Under 0.065% of the sample belongs to the ten largest clones. The specimen was naive CD4+ T cells sorted from blood. Per the publication, the cell subset or site label means: CD45RA+ positively selected. These receptors were taken from a woman in her 30s in good health.

The chain joins TRBV18 to TRBJ1-2; a weak D match, TRBD1 (5 bases). The CDR3 runs to 14 residues. V dropped 6 bases and J dropped 1 base, with 12 bases sitting between them. The germline V gene has CDR1 KGHSH and CDR2 LQKENI. The CDR3 protein is CASSVQGDNYGYTF. As DNA, the CDR3 is TGTGCCAGCTCGGTTCAAGGGGATAACTATGGCTACACCTTC.

As DNA, the CDR3 is TGTGCCAGCAGCCCCGGTGTTGTGACCCAGTACTTC. This sequence encodes CASSPGVVTQYF. The chain is built from TRBV7-6 and TRBJ2-5; D ambiguous. This CDR3 region has 12 residues. V lost 5 bases to trimming and J lost 7 bases, with 11 bases between them. Germline assignment: CDR1 SGHVS and CDR2 FNYEAQ.

This chain uses TRBV10-1 with TRBJ2-5, with 11 bases that match TRBD2. The CDR3 runs to 17 residues. Germline trimming cut 5 bases from V and 2 bases from J; bases unmatched to any gene: 10. CDR1 and CDR2 from the germline V gene are WNHNN and SYGVQD (reference sequence). CDR3: CASSTPTSGSAQETQYF. The CDR3 nucleotides are TGCGCCAGCAGTACCCCCACTAGCGGGAGCGCTCAAGAGACCCAGTACTTC.

The CDR3 bases are TGTGCCAGCAGCTCCCAGACTAGCGGGACCTACAATGAGCAGTTCTTC. This encodes CASSSQTSGTYNEQFF. The chain links TRBV11-1 to TRBJ2-1; TRBD2 aligns across 11 bases. Germline V gives CDR1 SGHAT, CDR2 FQDESV (reference sequence). Trimming removed 4 bases from V and 2 bases from J; junction bases left unmatched: 4. This CDR3 has 16 amino acids.

V usage is TRBV28 and J usage is TRBJ1-1; 7 bases fit TRBD1. V gave up 2 bases and J gave up 6 bases; unmatched junction bases: 9. The CDR3 has 15 residues. Germline loops: CDR1 MDHEN, CDR2 SYDVKM. The CDR3 region is CASSLIGQVMPEAFF. Written as DNA, the CDR3 is TGTGCCAGCAGTTTAATCGGACAGGTGATGCCTGAAGCTTTCTTT.

The chain combines TRBV27 with TRBJ2-3; the match to TRBD2 covers 10 bases. With V trimmed by 6 bases and J by 5 bases, 14 bases remained unmatched. CDR1 and CDR2 from the germline V gene are MNHEY and SMNVEV (reference sequence). The CDR3 has 17 amino acids. The CDR3 region has the DNA TGTGCCAGCAGCCGCCTTTCGGTAGCGGGAGGTGGAGATACGCAGTATTTT. It translates to CASSRLSVAGGGDTQYF.

V usage is TRBV7-9 and J usage is TRBJ2-7; 9 bases line up with TRBD1. This CDR3 is built from 15 residues. V gave up 1 base and J gave up 6 bases; unmatched junction bases: 7. Germline-derived CDR1 and CDR2 are SEHNR and FQNEAQ (reference sequence). CDR3 region: CASSLGAGQGAEQYF. The CDR3 nucleotides are TGTGCCAGCAGCTTAGGGGCGGGACAGGGAGCCGAGCAGTACTTC. Looking up the rest from reference TRBV7-9 and TRBJ2-7 gives the full variable domain: DTGVSQNPRHKITKRGQNVTFRCDPISEHNRLYWYRQTLGQGPEFLTYFQNEAQLEKSRLLSDRFSAERPKGSFSTLEIQRTEQGDSAMYLCASSLGAGQGAEQYFGPGTRLTVT.

A word on this clone: Other DNA sequences from this sample encode an identical CDR3 as well. The chain links TRBV11-2 to TRBJ2-3; D uncertain. The germline V gene has CDR1 SGHAT and CDR2 FQNNGV. The CDR3 is 14 amino acids. Trimming removed 3 bases from V and 0 bases from J, with 7 bases in between. In nucleotides, the CDR3 is TGTGCCAGCAGCTTTGGCGGTAGCACAGATACGCAGTATTTT. This codes for CASSFGGSTDTQYF. Based on the CDR3 plus reference TRBV11-2 and TRBJ2-3, the full variable domain is EAGVAQSPRYKIIEKRQSVAFWCNPISGHATLYWYQQILGQGPKLLIQFQNNGVVDDSQLPKDRFSAERLKGVDSTLKIQPAKLEDSAVYLCASSFGGSTDTQYFGPGTRLTVL.

The chain joins TRBV5-6 to TRBJ2-7; D could derive from TRBD1 or TRBD2 (5 bases each). The ends were cut back, 1 base at V and 5 bases at J, with 10 bases in the middle. The CDR3 spans 13 residues. Per germline, CDR1 SGHDT and CDR2 YYEEEE. For the CDR3, the DNA is TGTGCCAGCAGCTTGTTGGGGGTCGACGAGCAGTACTTC. Its protein product is CASSLLGVDEQYF.

The chain uses TRBV18 and TRBJ1-1; D remains ambiguous. Deletions cut 1 base from V and 2 bases from J, with 14 bases between. The CDR3 spans 16 residues. From germline, CDR1 is KGHSH and CDR2 LQKENI. The CDR3 nucleotides are TGTGCCAGCTCACCACGCAGTTTTCCACCCAACACTGAAGCTTTCTTT. It specifies CASSPRSFPPNTEAFF.

In this sample, this clone turned up once. CDR3 in DNA: TGCGCCAGCAGCCTAACTAGCTACGAGCAGTACTTC. Translating gives CASSLTSYEQYF. V usage is TRBV10-1 and J usage is TRBJ2-7, with a tentative D call TRBD2 (5 bases). The V gene's germline CDR1 is WNHNN and CDR2 SYGVQD (reference sequence). This CDR3 has 12 residues. Trimming removed 6 bases at V and 3 bases at J, with 9 bases between.

The V call is TRBV6-1, the J call TRBJ1-1, with a possible D match to TRBD1 (5 bases). Per germline, CDR1 MNHNS and CDR2 SASEGT. Trimming took off 7 bases at V and 1 base at J, with 10 bases between the two ends. CDR3 length: 13 residues. CDR3 region: CASMLRGNTEAFF. The CDR3 nucleotides are TGTGCCAGCATGCTGAGGGGGAACACTGAAGCTTTCTTT.